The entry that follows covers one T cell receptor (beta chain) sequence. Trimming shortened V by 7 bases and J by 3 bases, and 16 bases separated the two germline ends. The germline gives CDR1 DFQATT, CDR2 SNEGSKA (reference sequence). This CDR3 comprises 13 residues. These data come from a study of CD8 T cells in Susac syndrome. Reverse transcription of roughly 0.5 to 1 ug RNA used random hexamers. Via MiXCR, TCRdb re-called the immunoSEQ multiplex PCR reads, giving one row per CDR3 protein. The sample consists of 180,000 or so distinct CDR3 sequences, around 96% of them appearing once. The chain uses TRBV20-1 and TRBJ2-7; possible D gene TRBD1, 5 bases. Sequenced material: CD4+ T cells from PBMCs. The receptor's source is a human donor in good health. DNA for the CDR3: TGCAGTGTCCAGGGCCCTCTCCTCTACGAGCAGTACTTC. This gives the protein CSVQGPLLYEQYF.